This TCR beta chain was sequenced during a study of blood T cell repertoires in COVID-19. Turning to the study itself: The origin of the acute and convalescent COVID-19 samples was the United States, Italy and Spain. PBMCs, B-cell-depleted T cells, or T cells were the source of the cDNA or gDNA that made up the material.

Per the original methods: Amplifying reference gene primers gave estimates of nucleated cell counts. Profiling relied on immunoSEQ multiplex PCR, and the TCRdb table lists in-frame clones only, not all of them. The D gene and trimming were derived from the DNA, and the V and J assignments and clone size from that table. The data contain fewer than 120,000 clones, just over 75% of them singletons. V lost 3 bases, J lost 4 bases, and 8 bases stayed unmatched. Germline CDR1 and CDR2: SGHVS and FNYEAQ. This CDR3 contains 16 residues. The sequence came from a woman of 80 years or more with acute or convalescent COVID-19. The gene calls are TRBV7-6 and TRBJ2-1, with 8 bases identical to TRBD1. Sequencing input: peripheral blood. The CDR3 loop reads CASSFGPGTGYNEQFF. DNA for the CDR3: TGTGCCAGCAGCTTTGGTCCCGGGACAGGTTACAATGAGCAGTTCTTC. Drawing the rest from reference TRBV7-6 and TRBJ2-1, the complete variable domain is GAGVSQSPRYKVTKRGQDVALRCDPISGHVSLYWYRQALGQGPEFLTYFNYEAQQDKSGLPNDRFSAERPEGSISTLTIQRTEQRDSAMYRCASSFGPGTGYNEQFFGPGTRLTVL.